The source of this TCR beta chain is a study of OX40 agonist ivuxolimab in advanced cancers. Study summary: Ivuxolimab doses were 0.01, 0.1, 0.3, 1.5, 3 or 10 mg/kg every 2 weeks.

Generated by immunoSEQ multiplex PCR, the TCRdb table keeps only in-frame clones and is missing some. The table records approximately 65,000 clones, about 92% of them present only once. Germline V gene sequence: CDR1 WNHNN, CDR2 SYGVQD (reference sequence). The CDR3 is made up of 14 amino acids. V dropped 6 bases and J dropped 5; count of bases not matched to a gene: 10. The TCR originated in an adult with an advanced solid tumor such as melanoma, head and neck, liver or kidney cancer. The chain carries TRBV10-1 and TRBJ2-7; 7 nucleotides align to TRBD1. This material consisted of CD4+ or CD8+ T cells sorted from blood, taken in a trial of the OX40 agonist ivuxolimab. The CDR3: CASSPGQRTDEQYF. For the CDR3, the DNA is TGCGCCAGCAGCCCGGGACAGAGGACCGACGAGCAGTACTTC.